Listed below are T cell receptor beta chains from one sample, sequenced in a study of cytomegalovirus exposure and HLA in healthy donors. Profiling relied on immunoSEQ multiplex PCR, and the TCRdb table lists in-frame clones only, not all of them. The table lists 110,000 to 150,000 clones, around 72% of them singletons. What was sequenced was PBMCs. These receptors all come from a middle-aged man in good health and CMV-seronegative. Both conserved end residues are part of each CDR3. A D gene is named only where the DNA matches it firmly. Clone size is shown for a subset of rows, as once, few, many or a class of expanded clone.

>TRBJ1-4|NA|TRBV28|NA
CASSRTASNEKLFF
TGTGCCAGCAGCCGGACAGCATCTAATGAAAAACTGTTTTTT
>TRBJ1-1|NA|TRBV7-2|TRBD1
CASSPGTGQRHTEAFF
TGTGCCAGCAGCCCGGGGACAGGCCAGAGGCACACTGAAGCTTTCTTT
>TRBJ2-3|few|TRBV6-1|TRBD2
CASSRLAENTDTQYF
TGTGCCAGCAGCAGACTAGCGGAGAACACAGATACGCAGTATTTT
>TRBJ1-1|few|TRBV28|TRBD1
CASRAATTGSNTEAFF
TGTGCCAGCAGAGCAGCAACGACAGGGTCGAACACTGAAGCTTTCTTT
>TRBJ2-3|NA|TRBV15|TRBD2
CATRLGLAGGPQYF
TGTGCCACCAGGCTCGGACTAGCGGGAGGGCCTCAGTATTTT
>TRBJ2-2|few|TRBV2|NA
CASREQGTGELFF
TGTGCCAGCAGGGAACAGGGCACCGGGGAGCTGTTTTTT
>TRBJ2-5|NA|TRBV6-5|NA
CASSYSNRGVGETQYF
TGTGCCAGCAGTTACTCGAACCGTGGAGTAGGAGAGACCCAGTACTTC
>TRBJ2-7|NA|TRBV5-6|NA
CASSHLTRLISDEQYF
TGTGCCAGCAGCCATCTTACCCGTTTAATTTCGGACGAGCAGTACTTC
>TRBJ2-3|few|TRBV9|TRBD1
CASSVGGTGVTDTQYF
TGTGCCAGCAGCGTAGGAGGGACAGGGGTGACAGATACGCAGTATTTT
>TRBJ2-5|NA|TRBV6-5|NA
CASRTTGKGGETQYF
TGTGCCAGCAGGACTACAGGGAAGGGGGGGGAGACCCAGTACTTC
>TRBJ2-3|few|TRBV11-3|NA
CASSFEGGTDTQYF
TGTGCCAGCAGCTTTGAAGGGGGCACAGATACGCAGTATTTT
>TRBJ1-2|NA|TRBV4-1|TRBD1
CASSQGPELQGANGYTF
TGCGCCAGCAGCCAAGGGCCCGAATTACAGGGGGCAAATGGCTACACCTTC
>TRBJ2-7|few|TRBV6-5|TRBD1
CASSGTGGYEQYF
TGTGCCAGCTCGGGGACAGGAGGCTACGAGCAGTACTTC
>TRBJ2-1|NA|TRBV2|NA
CASSPSLAAGSYNEQFF
TGTGCCAGCAGCCCCTCCCTGGCTGCGGGATCCTACAATGAGCAGTTCTTC
>TRBJ1-2|NA|TRBV2|NA
CASSDPDGGYTF
TGTGCCAGCAGTGACCCCGACGGGGGCTACACCTTC
>TRBJ2-5|NA|TRBV9|NA
CASSVAPQGGEQYF
TGTGCCAGCAGCGTAGCCCCACAGGGTGGTGAGCAGTACTTC
>TRBJ2-5|once|TRBV29-1|TRBD1
CSVARGTGKETQYF
TGCAGCGTTGCGCGCGGGACAGGGAAAGAGACCCAGTACTTC
>TRBJ1-4|few|TRBV6-1|TRBD1
CASSEAGTENEKLFF
TGTGCCAGCAGTGAAGCTGGGACAGAAAATGAAAAACTGTTTTTT
>TRBJ2-7|NA|TRBV4-1|TRBD2
CASSQGGSLYEQYF
TGCGCCAGCAGCCAAGGCGGGAGTCTCTACGAGCAGTACTTC
>TRBJ2-7|NA|TRBV30|TRBD1
CAWSPTNWQGAGEQYF
TGTGCCTGGAGTCCGACTAATTGGCAGGGGGCGGGTGAGCAGTACTTC
>TRBJ2-2|NA|TRBV9|NA
CASSGWTGRNTGELFF
TGTGCCAGCAGCGGCTGGACTGGACGGAACACCGGGGAGCTGTTTTTT
>TRBJ1-2|NA|TRBV6-5|TRBD1
CASSYVGAGGYGYTF
TGTGCCAGCAGTTATGTTGGGGCAGGGGGCTATGGCTACACCTTC
>TRBJ1-4|NA|TRBV6-5|TRBD1
CASSYDRGLGEKLFF
TGTGCCAGCAGTTACGACAGGGGGCTAGGGGAAAAACTGTTTTTT
>TRBJ1-3|NA|TRBV6-1|NA
CASSAEGGVSGNTIYF
TGTGCCAGCAGTGCTGAGGGAGGTGTGTCTGGAAACACCATATATTTT
>TRBJ1-4|NA|TRBV2|NA
CASTGVPNEKLFF
TGTGCCAGCACGGGGGTGCCTAATGAAAAACTGTTTTTT